This entry lists 11 T cell receptor beta chains sequenced from one sample in a study of response to subunit inactivated influenza vaccine. TCRdb itself ran the RT-PCR reads through MiXCR, one entry per CDR3 protein. The sample lists more than 550,000 distinct CDR3 sequences, about 11% occurring once. The specimen comprised PBMCs from blood, sampled on the day of vaccination. The receptors come from a man in his forties or fifties who received an inactivated influenza vaccine.

This chain joins TRBV15 and TRBJ1-1; no clear D gene. Looked up from germline, CDR1 is LNHNV and CDR2 is YYDKDF (reference sequence). The ends were cut back, 3 bases at V and 6 bases at J, with 14 bases in the middle. CDR3 length: 14 residues. For the CDR3, the DNA is TGTGCCACCAGCAGGGGGATGGGGTTCGCTGAAGCTTTCTTT. Translating gives CATSRGMGFAEAFF.

The chain has TRBV12-3 or TRBV12-4 and TRBJ1-1; 9 nucleotides line up with TRBD1. Trimming at V came to 5 bases and at J to 2 bases, leaving 9 bases not matched to a gene. This CDR3 is built from 16 residues. CDR3 protein: CASSQGQGISNTEAFF. The CDR3 nucleotides read TGTGCCAGCAGTCAAGGACAGGGGATATCCAACACTGAAGCTTTCTTT.

The chain uses TRBV4-1 and TRBJ2-3; 9 bases line up with TRBD2. Per germline, CDR1 MGHRA and CDR2 YSYEKL. After removal of 2 bases from V and 0 bases from J, the junction contained 12 bases not matched to a gene. The CDR3 contains 19 residues. CDR3 residues: CASSQWIAGAITSTDTQYF. The CDR3 DNA reads as TGCGCCAGCAGCCAATGGATAGCGGGGGCGATTACTAGCACAGATACGCAGTATTTT.

J is TRBJ2-7 and V is TRBV5-1; D unclear. The CDR3 has 14 residues. V dropped 0 bases and J dropped 3 bases, with 10 bases sitting between them. Per germline, CDR1 SGHRS and CDR2 YFSETQ. The CDR3 is CASSLDPGYYEQYF. The CDR3 coding sequence is TGCGCCAGCAGCTTGGATCCCGGATACTACGAGCAGTACTTC.

The chain employs TRBV21-1 and TRBJ2-1. TRBV21-1 is a listed pseudogene. The CDR3 sequence is 16 residues long. CDR3 loop: CASSKEVGGSYNEQFF. The CDR3 bases are TGTGCCAGCAGCAAAGAGGTGGGTGGCTCCTACAATGAGCAGTTCTTC.

The chain uses TRBV4-2 and TRBJ1-1; D is ambiguous. Germline CDR1 reads LGHNA; CDR2 reads YNFKEQ. The length of the CDR3 is 14 residues. V was trimmed by 0 bases and J by 3 bases, leaving 8 bases between them. For the CDR3, the DNA is TGTGCCAGCAGCCAAGAACGGGGTCACACTGAAGCTTTCTTT. Translation: CASSQERGHTEAFF.

This clonotype was found a few times. This chain joins TRBV6-1 and TRBJ1-3; maybe TRBD1 (6 bases). The CDR3 is 15 amino acids. Germline V CDR1 and CDR2: MNHNS, SASEGT. V lost 7 bases and J 4 bases, leaving 17 bases between the germline ends. In nucleotides, the CDR3 is TGTGCCAGCAAAGCCTTGGACAGCCGCGGAAACACCATATATTTT. This encodes CASKALDSRGNTIYF.

The chain combines TRBV20-1 with TRBJ2-1; TRBD2 aligns across 11 bases. V was pared by 4 bases and J by 6 bases, with 5 bases of the junction left unmatched. CDR3 length: 14 residues. CDR1 is DFQATT, CDR2 SNEGSKA, per germline (reference sequence). The CDR3 is CSAIGLAGSNEQFF. The CDR3 DNA follows: TGCAGTGCTATTGGACTAGCGGGTTCCAATGAGCAGTTCTTC.

This rearrangement joins TRBV29-1 to TRBJ2-7; D not certain. The CDR3 contains 14 residues. V was trimmed by 2 bases and J by 3 bases, leaving 14 bases between them. Germline CDR1 and CDR2: SQVTM and ANQGSEA. The CDR3 DNA sequence: TGCAGCGTTGAATTAGGGCAAGGTGGCTACGAGCAGTACTTC. Protein: CSVELGQGGYEQYF.

This chain joins TRBV29-1 and TRBJ2-7; D gene ambiguous. V was pared by 4 bases and J by 0 bases, with 4 bases between. Germline V lookup: CDR1 SQVTM, CDR2 ANQGSEA. The CDR3 totals 11 residues. For the CDR3, the DNA is TGCAGCGTTGTAAGCTCCTACGAGCAGTACTTC. Amino acids: CSVVSSYEQYF.

This clonotype was seen only a few times. V is TRBV19 and J is TRBJ2-1, with 8 nucleotides matching TRBD2. V was clipped by 3 bases and J by 6 bases; unmatched bases: 10. The CDR3 has 16 amino acids. Germline CDR1 and CDR2: LNHDA and SQIVND (reference sequence). As DNA, the CDR3 is TGTGCCAGTAGTATCACCGGGACTAGAATACTCAATGAGCAGTTCTTC. It yields the protein CASSITGTRILNEQFF. Supplemented by reference TRBV19 and TRBJ2-1, the full variable domain reads DGGITQSPKYLFRKEGQNVTLSCEQNLNHDAMYWYRQDPGQGLRLIYYSQIVNDFQKGDIAEGYSVSREKKESFPLTVTSAQKNPTAFYLCASSITGTRILNEQFFGPGTRLTVL.